Listed below are T cell receptor beta chains from one sample, sequenced in a study of cytomegalovirus exposure and HLA in healthy donors. Sequencing was performed with immunoSEQ multiplex PCR; in TCRdb, only in-frame clones are kept and a portion is missing. This repertoire shows roughly 130,000 clones, roughly 89% found once; its top ten account for approximately 10%. Sequencing was performed on PBMCs. These receptors were taken from a woman between 18 and 30 years old in good health and CMV-seropositive. Both conserved end residues are part of each CDR3. D genes are given only for firm matches. Clone size is shown for a subset of rows, as once, few, many or a class of expanded clone.

d_call	clone_size	j_call	cdr3_length	v_call	cdr3_nt	cdr3_aa
TRBD2	-	TRBJ2-4	15	TRBV28	TGTGCCAGTAGGGAGGGGAGCCCTCCCAAAAACATTCAGTACTTC	CASREGSPPKNIQYF
TRBD1	-	TRBJ1-5	15	TRBV19	TGTGCCAGTACGTACAGGGGGCGCAGCAATCAGCCCCAGCATTTT	CASTYRGRSNQPQHF
-	-	TRBJ2-6	16	TRBV19	TGTGCCAGTAGTATGACAACCGGGGCTGGGGCCAACGTCCTGACTTTC	CASSMTTGAGANVLTF
TRBD2	-	TRBJ2-3	17	TRBV10-3	TGTGCCATCAGTGAGTCGCAGCGGGGGCCATACACAGATACGCAGTATTTT	CAISESQRGPYTDTQYF
-	-	TRBJ1-1	14	TRBV29-1	TGCAGCGTTAGGGCACGAGTAGGGGACACTGAAGCTTTCTTT	CSVRARVGDTEAFF
-	once	TRBJ2-3	14	TRBV4-3	TGCGCCAGCAACCATAGGGGTAGCACAGATACGCAGTATTTT	CASNHRGSTDTQYF
TRBD1	-	TRBJ2-5	13	TRBV5-6	TGTGCCAGCAGCCCGGGGACAGTAGAGACCCAGTACTTC	CASSPGTVETQYF
-	-	TRBJ1-4	16	TRBV28	TGTGCCAGCAGTTTTTGGACAGTTAGTCAGAATGAAAAACTGTTTTTT	CASSFWTVSQNEKLFF
-	-	TRBJ2-3	15	TRBV9	TGTGCCAGCAGCGTTACCCTAGTGCGCACAGATACGCAGTATTTT	CASSVTLVRTDTQYF
TRBD1	-	TRBJ2-7	13	TRBV5-6	TGTGCCAGCAGCTTCAGGGGGCGGGACGAGCAGTACTTC	CASSFRGRDEQYF
-	-	TRBJ2-3	14	TRBV29-1	TGCAGCGTTCGGGGACATCATCGCACAGATACGCAGTATTTT	CSVRGHHRTDTQYF
-	-	TRBJ2-2	15	TRBV7-2	TGTGCCAGCAGCTCTGGACAGCTTGAGACCGGGGAGCTGTTTTTT	CASSSGQLETGELFF
-	-	TRBJ2-1	13	TRBV2	TGTGCCAGCACAATAGAACAGGGTTATGAGCAGTTCTTC	CASTIEQGYEQFF
-	-	TRBJ2-1	15	TRBV7-2	TGTGCCAGCAGCTCCGTGCGGGGCCCCTACAATGAGCAGTTCTTC	CASSSVRGPYNEQFF
TRBD1	-	TRBJ1-5	15	TRBV28	TGTGCCAGTACCCTCACAGGGGCCGGCAATCAGCCCCAGCATTTT	CASTLTGAGNQPQHF
TRBD1	-	TRBJ1-2	14	TRBV19	TGTGCCAGTAGCCGGACAGGGGAAGGCTATGGCTACACCTTC	CASSRTGEGYGYTF